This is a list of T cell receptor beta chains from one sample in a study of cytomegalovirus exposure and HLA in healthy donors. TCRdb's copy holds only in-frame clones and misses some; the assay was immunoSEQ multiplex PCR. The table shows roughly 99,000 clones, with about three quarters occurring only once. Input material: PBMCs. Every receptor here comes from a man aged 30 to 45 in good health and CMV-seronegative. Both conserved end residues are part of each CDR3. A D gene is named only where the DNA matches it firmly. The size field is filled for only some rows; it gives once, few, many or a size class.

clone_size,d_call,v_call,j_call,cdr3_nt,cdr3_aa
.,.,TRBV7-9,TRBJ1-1,TGTTCCAGCAGCTCACCGCCGAAGGGGAAAGGGAACACTGAAGCTTTCTTT,CSSSSPPKGKGNTEAFF
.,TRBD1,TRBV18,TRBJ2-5,TGTGCCAGCTCACCCGGACAGGCCCAAGAGACCCAGTACTTC,CASSPGQAQETQYF
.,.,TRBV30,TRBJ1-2,TGTGCCTGGAGTCCCGTTGGCCCTAACTATGGCTACACCTTC,CAWSPVGPNYGYTF
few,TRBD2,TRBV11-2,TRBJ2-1,TGTGCCAGCAGCTTATTTCCAGGGAGGGACAATGAGCAGTTCTTC,CASSLFPGRDNEQFF
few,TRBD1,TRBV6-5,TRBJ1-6,TGTGCCAGCAGTTCGCCGGACAGGGGGCCGAATTCACCCCTCCACTTT,CASSSPDRGPNSPLHF
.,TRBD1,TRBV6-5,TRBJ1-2,TGTGCCAGCAGTCCCCACAGGGGCTATGGCTACACCTTC,CASSPHRGYGYTF
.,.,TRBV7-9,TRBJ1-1,TGTGCCAGTAGCTTTCAACAGAACACTGAAGCTTTCTTT,CASSFQQNTEAFF
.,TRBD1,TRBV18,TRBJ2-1,TGTGCCAGCTCACCGCTACAGGGGGCTGCCGACAATGAGCAGTTCTTC,CASSPLQGAADNEQFF
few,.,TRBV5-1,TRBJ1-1,TGCGCCAGCAGCAGGGACACCTTGAACACTGAAGCTTTCTTT,CASSRDTLNTEAFF
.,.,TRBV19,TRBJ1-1,TGTGCCAGTAGTATTATTTCCGGGAACACTGAAGCTTTCTTT,CASSIISGNTEAFF
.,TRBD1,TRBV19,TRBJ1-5,TGTGCCAGTAGTCGGACAGGGGGCAATCAGCCCCAGCATTTT,CASSRTGGNQPQHF
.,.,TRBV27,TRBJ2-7,TGTGCCAGCAGTCCGAGGACTATTTTTCCCCTCCGAATCTACGAGCAGTACTTC,CASSPRTIFPLRIYEQYF
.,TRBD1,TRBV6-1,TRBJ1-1,TGTGCCAGCAGTGGGGCAGGGGGCGTCCTCTTTATCGCTTTCTTT,CASSGAGGVLFIAFF
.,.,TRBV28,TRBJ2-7,TGTGCCAGCAGTGCGGGCTATGGGTTCGAGCAGTACTTC,CASSAGYGFEQYF
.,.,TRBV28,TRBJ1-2,TGTGCCAGCAGTTTATTTGGGGCAGTTGGCGGCCTCTATGGCTACACCTTC,CASSLFGAVGGLYGYTF
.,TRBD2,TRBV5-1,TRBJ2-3,TGCGCCAGCAGCTTGGGCGGGACTAGCGGGATGGATACGCAGTATTTT,CASSLGGTSGMDTQYF
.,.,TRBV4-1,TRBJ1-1,TGCGCCAGCAGCCAAGATTCAGGGAATGGTGCCACTGAAGCTTTCTTT,CASSQDSGNGATEAFF
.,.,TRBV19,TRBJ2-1,TGTGCCAGTAGTATCCCCCGGGGGGCGGGGTACAATGAGCAGTTCTTC,CASSIPRGAGYNEQFF
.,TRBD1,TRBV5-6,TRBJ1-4,TGTGCCAGCAGCTTGAGTCCAGGGGGTAATGAAAAACTGTTTTTT,CASSLSPGGNEKLFF
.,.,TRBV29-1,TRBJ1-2,TGCAGCGTTGTTACAGGGAACTATGGCTACACCTTC,CSVVTGNYGYTF
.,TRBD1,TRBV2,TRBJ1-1,TGTGCCAGCAGTCGGACAGGGGTGGGTGAAGCTTTCTTT,CASSRTGVGEAFF
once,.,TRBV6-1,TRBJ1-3,TGTGCCAGCAGCGGCGACAGCAGCTCTGGAAACACCATATATTTT,CASSGDSSSGNTIYF
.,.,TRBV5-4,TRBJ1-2,TGTGCCAGCAGCTTGCGGGGGAACTATGGCTACACCTTC,CASSLRGNYGYTF
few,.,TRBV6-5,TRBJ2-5,TGTGCCAGCAGTTACCAGGGGATGGCAGAGACCCAGTACTTC,CASSYQGMAETQYF
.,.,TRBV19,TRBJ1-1,TGTGCCAGTATGCCGGATGGGGGCATTCACACTGAAGCTTTCTTT,CASMPDGGIHTEAFF
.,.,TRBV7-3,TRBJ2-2,TGTGCCAGCAGCCCGTCGGGAAACACCGGGGAGCTGTTTTTT,CASSPSGNTGELFF
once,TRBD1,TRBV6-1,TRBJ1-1,TGTGCCAGCAGTGAAGGAGGACAGGGCGGCACTGAAGCTTTCTTT,CASSEGGQGGTEAFF
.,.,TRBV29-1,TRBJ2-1,TGCAGCGTTGTGGCAGGGGGGATCAATGAGCAGTTCTTC,CSVVAGGINEQFF
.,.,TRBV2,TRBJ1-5,TGTGCCAGCAGTCCAGTAACCGGCAATCAGCCCCAGCATTTT,CASSPVTGNQPQHF
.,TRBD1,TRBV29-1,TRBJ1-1,TGCAGCGCTCCGGACCCAGGGGGCACTGAAGCTTTCTTT,CSAPDPGGTEAFF
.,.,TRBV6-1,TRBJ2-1,TGTGCCGAAGTGGACTCACCTGTGGATGAGCAGTTCTTC,CAEVDSPVDEQFF
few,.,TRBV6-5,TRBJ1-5,TGTGCCAGCAGTTACTCGAGGGCCGGTCAGCCCCAGCATTTT,CASSYSRAGQPQHF
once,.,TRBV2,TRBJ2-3,TGTGCCAGCACTCTAAGCACAGATACGCAGTATTTT,CASTLSTDTQYF
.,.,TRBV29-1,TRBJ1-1,TGCAGCGTTGACATCGGGGGTAGCCCTGAAGCTTTCTTT,CSVDIGGSPEAFF
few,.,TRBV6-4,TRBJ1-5,TGTGCCAGCAGTGTCGAGGGCAATCAGCCCCAGCATTTT,CASSVEGNQPQHF
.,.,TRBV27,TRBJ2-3,TGTGCCAGCAAGGGGGTTGGGGGCGCAGATACGCAGTATTTT,CASKGVGGADTQYF
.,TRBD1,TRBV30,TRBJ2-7,TGTGCCTGGAGTGAACAGCCAGGGGGCGAGCAGTACTTC,CAWSEQPGGEQYF